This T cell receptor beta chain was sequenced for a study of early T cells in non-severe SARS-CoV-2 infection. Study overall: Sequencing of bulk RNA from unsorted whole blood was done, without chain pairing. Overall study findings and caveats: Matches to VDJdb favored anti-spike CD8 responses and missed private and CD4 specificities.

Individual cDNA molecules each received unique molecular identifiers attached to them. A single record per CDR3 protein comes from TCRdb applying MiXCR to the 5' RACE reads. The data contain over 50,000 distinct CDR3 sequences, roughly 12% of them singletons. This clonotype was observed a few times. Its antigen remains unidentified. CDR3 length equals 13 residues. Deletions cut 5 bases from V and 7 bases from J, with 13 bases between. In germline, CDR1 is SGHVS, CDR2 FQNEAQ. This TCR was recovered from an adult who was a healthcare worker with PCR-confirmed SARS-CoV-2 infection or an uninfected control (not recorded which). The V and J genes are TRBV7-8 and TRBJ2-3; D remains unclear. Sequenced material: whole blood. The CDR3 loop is CASSHDLKNTQYF. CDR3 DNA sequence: TGTGCCAGCAGCCACGACTTGAAGAATACGCAGTATTTT.